This passage covers 2 T cell receptor beta chains from one sample sequenced in a study of blood T cell repertoires in COVID-19. This table comes from immunoSEQ multiplex PCR, and its TCRdb copy is limited to in-frame clones, with some not included. Of under 95,000 clones listed, 70% to 85% are singletons. Sequencing was performed on peripheral blood. The receptors shown here come from a man in his fifties or sixties with active or convalescent COVID-19.

The V call is TRBV20-1, the J call TRBJ2-7, with a weak D call TRBD1 (6 bases). The CDR3 covers 11 residues. Trimming cost V 6 bases and J 3 bases, with 9 bases left between them. Germline CDR1 DFQATT, CDR2 SNEGSKA (reference sequence). The CDR3 sequence is CSAGGFYEQYF. Here the CDR3 DNA reads TGCAGTGCAGGGGGATTCTACGAGCAGTACTTC.

The chain has TRBV2 and TRBJ1-5; the D gene is possibly TRBD1 (5 bases). With 6 bases removed from V and 6 bases from J, the gap between germline ends came to 18 bases. Germline V gene sequence: CDR1 SNHLY, CDR2 FYNNEI. The CDR3 sequence is 15 residues long. CDR3 in amino acids: CASSPLGGAGQPQHF. The CDR3 coding sequence is TGTGCCAGCAGCCCCTTGGGTGGGGCCGGTCAGCCCCAGCATTTT.